The 18 T cell receptor beta chains below were found in one sample sequenced in a study of PD-1 blockade in classical Hodgkin lymphoma. Sequencing was performed with immunoSEQ multiplex PCR; in TCRdb, only in-frame clones are kept and a portion is missing. The data contain about 84,000 clones, around 86% of them singletons. With no exception, relapse followed autologous stem cell transplantation in all patients, and brentuximab vedotin exposure varied. This material consisted of peripheral blood mononuclear cells (PBMCs), taken at baseline. These receptors originate from a human donor with classical Hodgkin lymphoma.

The V and J genes are TRBV5-1 and TRBJ1-1; 7 bases are shared with TRBD1. Per the germline V gene, CDR1 is SGHRS and CDR2 is YFSETQ. Losses at the gene ends were 0 bases for V and 5 bases for J; bases not matched to a gene: 13. This CDR3 has 17 amino acids. CDR3 residues: CASSLAPGTEVVTEAFF. In DNA form, the CDR3 reads TGCGCCAGCAGCTTGGCCCCAGGGACAGAGGTTGTAACTGAAGCTTTCTTT.

This chain uses TRBV6-1 with TRBJ2-7, with D perhaps matching TRBD1 (5 bases). Germline V gives CDR1 MNHNS, CDR2 SASEGT. This CDR3 contains 13 residues. Trimming cost V 7 bases and J 5 bases, with 15 bases left between them. As DNA, the CDR3 is TGTGCCAGCATCTGGGGCCAGAATCACGAGCAGTACTTC. Protein sequence: CASIWGQNHEQYF.

This clone occurred a few times. The rearrangement uses TRBV10-3 and TRBJ2-1; 11 bases line up with TRBD2. This CDR3 is built from 16 residues. Germline V gene lookup returns CDR1 ENHRY and CDR2 SYGVKD. With V trimmed by 3 bases and J by 10 bases, 11 bases remained unmatched. CDR3 residues: CAISDLLAGEGGEQFF. DNA of the CDR3: TGTGCCATCAGTGATTTACTAGCGGGAGAGGGAGGGGAGCAGTTCTTC.

This clone was counted a single time. The chain joins TRBV11-2 to TRBJ2-5; D gene uncertain. V was trimmed by 5 bases and J by 5 bases, leaving 15 bases between them. The CDR3 contains 14 residues. CDR1 is SGHAT and CDR2 is FQNNGV in the germline V gene. CDR3 nucleotides: TGTGCCAGCAGCCTAACTGGGAATCGTGAGACCCAGTACTTC. Its translation: CASSLTGNRETQYF.

The J gene is TRBJ2-7, the V gene TRBV5-1; D is uncertain. V shed 4 bases and J shed 2 bases, with 7 bases lying between them. The V gene's germline CDR1 is SGHRS and CDR2 YFSETQ. The CDR3 loop spans 12 amino acids. The chain's CDR3 is CASSPTAYEQYF. In nucleotides, the CDR3 is TGCGCCAGCAGCCCTACGGCCTACGAGCAGTACTTC.

This clone was observed a few times. This sequence joins TRBV10-3 and TRBJ2-7, with D perhaps matching TRBD1 or TRBD2 (6 bases each). This CDR3 region has 15 residues. Germline-derived CDR1 and CDR2 are ENHRY and SYGVKD. Deletions cut 4 bases from V and 0 bases from J, with 13 bases between. CDR3 nucleotide sequence: TGTGCCATCAGTGGGTTAGGGGGGTCCTCCTACGAGCAGTACTTC. It encodes CAISGLGGSSYEQYF.

This clone was recorded only once. The gene calls are TRBV27 and TRBJ2-7; 7 bases agree with TRBD1. CDR3 length: 13 residues. Per germline, CDR1 MNHEY and CDR2 SMNVEV (reference sequence). Trimming at V came to 3 bases and at J to 3 bases, leaving 2 bases not matched to a gene. The CDR3 is CASSFRTGYEQYF. The CDR3 nucleotides read TGTGCCAGCAGTTTTCGGACAGGCTACGAGCAGTACTTC.

This clone has just a few counts. V is TRBV19 and J is TRBJ1-1; TRBD1 aligns across 7 bases. Germline assignment: CDR1 LNHDA and CDR2 SQIVND (reference sequence). The CDR3 has 12 residues. Germline trimming cut 7 bases from V and 7 bases from J; bases unmatched to any gene: 6. CDR3 sequence: CASIQGGNEAFF. Here the CDR3 DNA reads TGTGCCAGTATCCAGGGGGGGAATGAAGCTTTCTTT. Full variable domain (missing parts from reference TRBV19 and TRBJ1-1): DGGITQSPKYLFRKEGQNVTLSCEQNLNHDAMYWYRQDPGQGLRLIYYSQIVNDFQKGDIAEGYSVSREKKESFPLTVTSAQKNPTAFYLCASIQGGNEAFFGQGTRLTVV.

This clone was seen a few times. In DNA form, the CDR3 reads TGTGCCAGCAGCCAGACTAGCGGACCCTACAATGAGCAGTTCTTC. The encoded protein is CASSQTSGPYNEQFF. This chain links TRBV7-2 with TRBJ2-1; TRBD2 aligns across 9 bases. Germline V CDR1 and CDR2: SGHTA, FQGNSA. This CDR3 is built from 15 residues. Unmatched junction bases numbered 4, after V lost 5 bases and J lost 2 bases.

This clone was counted a few times. This chain links TRBV2 with TRBJ1-5; 11 bases match TRBD1. This CDR3 spans 15 amino acids. The V segment lost 6 bases and the J segment 8 bases; nucleotides outside the gene matches: 9. Germline V lookup: CDR1 SNHLY, CDR2 FYNNEI. This chain's CDR3 is CASRRQPGQGEPQHF. The CDR3 DNA follows: TGTGCCAGCAGGCGACAGCCGGGACAGGGGGAGCCCCAGCATTTT.

The genes are TRBV6-6 and TRBJ1-2; TRBD1 agrees at 8 bases. J gave up 5 bases and V 2 bases, and 10 bases lay outside the gene matches. Germline-derived CDR1 and CDR2 are MNHNY and SVGAGI (reference sequence). The CDR3 consists of 16 residues. CDR3 in DNA: TGTGCCAGCAGTTACACGTCGGACAGGGCACCTTATGGCTACACCTTC. Translation: CASSYTSDRAPYGYTF.

This clone was counted a single time. V and J are TRBV4-1 and TRBJ2-1; no clear D. The CDR3 covers 14 residues. The germline V and J ends were trimmed by 4 bases and 2 bases, with 9 bases remaining between them. Germline V gene lookup returns CDR1 MGHRA and CDR2 YSYEKL. This chain's CDR3 is CASSLGGTYNEQFF. CDR3 nucleotide sequence: TGCGCCAGCAGCCTCGGCGGAACCTACAATGAGCAGTTCTTC.

This clone has a handful of counts. The rearrangement joins TRBV10-3 to TRBJ1-2, with D unclear. The CDR3 runs to 14 residues. The V end lost 2 bases, the J end lost 1 base, and 8 bases lay between the germline ends. Germline values: CDR1 ENHRY, CDR2 SYGVKD. CDR3 region: CAISEGGFNYGYTF. The CDR3 DNA reads as TGTGCCATCAGTGAGGGCGGATTTAACTATGGCTACACCTTC.

The V gene is TRBV19, the J gene TRBJ1-5, with 8 bases aligning to TRBD1. This CDR3 comprises 13 residues. CDR1 is LNHDA, CDR2 SQIVND, per germline (reference sequence). Losses at the gene ends were 9 bases for V and 4 bases for J; bases not matched to a gene: 5. CDR3 in amino acids: CASRTGTNQPQHF. The CDR3 DNA sequence: TGTGCCAGCAGGACAGGGACTAATCAGCCCCAGCATTTT.

The V and J genes are TRBV6-1 and TRBJ1-2, with D possibly being TRBD1 (5 bases). V was pared by 3 bases and J by 0 bases, with 8 bases between. The CDR3 is 14 residues long. Per germline, CDR1 MNHNS and CDR2 SASEGT. The CDR3 spells CASSEDTPNYGYTF. The CDR3 DNA reads TGTGCCAGCAGTGAGGACACTCCTAACTATGGCTACACCTTC.

J is TRBJ2-5 and V is TRBV13, with D perhaps given as TRBD1 or TRBD2 (5 bases each). The J call is in doubt because the DNA end fits TRBJ2-7 better. The CDR3 extends over 15 amino acids. Germline V gene sequence: CDR1 PRHDT, CDR2 FYEKMQ (reference sequence). The CDR3 nucleotides are TGTGCCAGCAGCCCGGGACGTTACAGCTCCTACGAGCAGTACTTC. Residues: CASSPGRYSSYEQYF.

The gene calls are TRBV6-1 and TRBJ1-5; D is possibly TRBD1 (5 bases). Looked up from germline, CDR1 is MNHNS and CDR2 is SASEGT. V was shortened by 3 bases and J by 0 bases, with 12 bases between the two germline ends. The CDR3 totals 16 residues. The CDR3 DNA is TGTGCCAGCAGTGACGAAATGGGGGTTAGCAATCAGCCCCAGCATTTT. It is translated as CASSDEMGVSNQPQHF.

The chain combines TRBV7-2 with TRBJ1-2; no firm D call. Germline V lookup: CDR1 SGHTA, CDR2 FQGNSA. The V end was cut by 1 base, the J end by 4 bases, with 16 bases between. This CDR3 is 16 amino acids long. The CDR3 sequence is CASSLDSHSAIYGYTF. DNA for the CDR3: TGTGCCAGCAGCTTAGATAGTCACAGTGCCATCTATGGCTACACCTTC.